This T cell receptor beta chain emerged from a study of T cell repertoires in cytomegalovirus infection (dated by TCRdb to between 2019 and 2020). Regarding the research as a whole: The peptide stimulations were aimed at well-studied HLA-B-restricted epitopes as well as recently identified HLA-C-restricted CMV epitopes, whose presentation resists viral immunomodulation. Donor HLA type was relevant to the analysis, because carriage of CMV infection together with the matching HLA type was indicated by public TCR beta signatures. Here is what the overall study found, with its caveats: Cumulative frequency of public TCR beta family members discriminated carriers of CMV infection plus the relevant HLA type in this cohort and an independent roughly 320-donor cohort. The ex vivo response was dominated by HLA-C-restricted CMV-specific TCR beta clonotypes, which also provided the single most frequent clonotype in two of eight donors.

Sequencing instrument: Illumina HiSeq 1500. TCRdb cleaned the public reads at Q25 with fastp, built clones with MiXCR and kept in-frame beta chains. Each CDR3 protein gets just one entry, which takes the most common genes and DNA from the rows behind it. The sample table holds roughly 990,000 distinct CDR3 sequences, of which 31% were seen once. The ten largest clones capture 11% to 15% of the sample. The CDR3 has 15 amino acids, counting the end cysteine and phenylalanine. CDR3 DNA only is kept here, 45 bases in frame from base 1. V is reduced by 6 bases and J by 0 bases, leaving a spacing of 11 bases between them. Via the germline V gene, CDR1 is MDHEN and CDR2 SYDVKM. The treatment or condition label of this sample denotes: in vitro stimulation with specific CMV peptide epitopes to enrich CMV-specific T cells. This clonotype has a handful of counts. What antigen it recognizes has not been identified. No much larger clonotype is one base removed from it; base qualities were not supplied.

The V and J segments used are TRBV28 and TRBJ2-2, with the D gene too uncertain to name. Sequenced here: cultured CD8+ T cells from PBMCs, sampled from culture after CMV antigen stimulation. The receptor's source is a human donor in good health (CMV status not recorded). Some clones in this sample may be carry-over from other donors' samples. The CDR3 region has the sequence CASSELATNTGELFF. The DNA sequence is given as TGTGCCAGCAGCGAACTCGCAACGAACACCGGGGAGCTGTTTTTT.